The present TCR beta chain was sequenced within a study of T-cell reconstitution after alpha-beta-depleted transplantation in children. As it was prepared, the TCRbeta library received unique molecular identifiers. TCRdb redid the calling of the PCR reads with MiXCR, one entry per CDR3 protein. This table holds a few hundred thousand distinct CDR3 sequences, 20% found once. Germline CDR1 and CDR2: SGHAT and FQDESV (reference sequence). V was pared by 3 bases and J by 6 bases, with 1 base of the junction left unmatched. This CDR3 spans 13 amino acids. This clonotype showed up just a few times. This TCR came from a human donor who donated a stem cell graft to a child with acute myeloid leukemia. The chain has TRBV11-1 and TRBJ2-3, with 9 bases that match TRBD2. Source: PBMCs from the stem cell graft donor, taken from the stem cell graft. The CDR3 loop is CASSLREGDTQYF. As DNA, the CDR3 is TGTGCCAGCAGCTTGCGGGAGGGGGATACGCAGTATTTT. Supplemented by reference TRBV11-1 and TRBJ2-3, the full variable domain reads EAEVAQSPRYKITEKSQAVAFWCDPISGHATLYWYRQILGQGPELLVQFQDESVVDDSQLPKDRFSAERLKGVDSTLKIQPAELGDSAMYLCASSLREGDTQYFGPGTRLTVL.